The clone carrying this T cell receptor beta chain has at least ten counts. The target antigen is unknown. The TCR beta CDR3 regions underwent amplification using RNA transcripts as the source. First-round RT-PCR with HTBI primers amplified the TCR CDR3 region. TCRdb itself ran the multiplex PCR reads through MiXCR, one entry per CDR3 protein. This sample carries 300,000 to 450,000 distinct CDR3 sequences, more than 14% of them seen once, and the ten largest clones take around 20%. CDR1 and CDR2 (germline): KGHSH, LQKENI. CDR3 length: 16 amino acids. Trimming took 1 base from V and 4 from J, leaving 16 bases between them. This record belongs to a study of T cells in Graves' hyperthyroidism and ophthalmopathy. Study-wide results and caveats: Most expanded thyroid clonotypes above 0.001 also appeared in blood.

The specimen was blood. This sequence originates from a woman aged 25 to 39 with Graves' ophthalmopathy. The rearrangement joins TRBV18 to TRBJ1-2; weak D call: TRBD1 (6 bases). Here the CDR3 DNA reads TGTGCCAGCTCACCACAGGCCGTTGCAGGGGTCTATGGCTACACCTTC. Amino acids: CASSPQAVAGVYGYTF.